The 6 T cell receptor beta chains reported below all come from one sample, sequenced in a study of post-analysis software for immune sequencing data. The study's findings and limits: Patients showed TRBV5-6, TRBV5-1 and TRBV20-1 among roughly five TRBV segments more frequent than in controls.

Researchers reported that TCR beta cDNA libraries carried unique molecular identifiers. Via MiXCR, TCRdb re-called the PCR reads, giving one row per CDR3 protein. The sample records 650,000 to 900,000 distinct CDR3 sequences, 35% to 55% being singletons. These receptors have no known antigen. The specimen sequenced was blood. The receptors originated from a girl between 10 and 17 years old with multiple sclerosis.

This clonotype was counted a few times. The chain couples TRBV28 to TRBJ1-5, with D unresolved. Trimming took 2 bases from V and 6 from J, leaving 17 bases between them. Germline-derived CDR1 and CDR2 are MDHEN and SYDVKM. This CDR3 region has 16 residues. CDR3 in amino acids: CASSLKMDAPFQPQHF. DNA of the CDR3: TGTGCCAGCAGTTTAAAGATGGACGCCCCGTTTCAGCCCCAGCATTTT. Supplemented by reference TRBV28 and TRBJ1-5, the full variable domain reads DVKVTQSSRYLVKRTGEKVFLECVQDMDHENMFWYRQDPGLGLRLIYFSYDVKMKEKGDIPEGYSVSREKKERFSLILESASTNQTSMYLCASSLKMDAPFQPQHFGDGTRLSIL.

The chain recombines TRBV27 with TRBJ2-6; tentatively, D is TRBD1 or TRBD2 (6 bases each). Looked up from germline, CDR1 is MNHEY and CDR2 is SMNVEV (reference sequence). The CDR3 has 15 residues. V was trimmed by 5 bases and J by 5 bases, leaving 13 bases between them. The CDR3 reads CASSRGGLWANVLTF. DNA of the CDR3: TGTGCCAGCAGTAGAGGGGGGCTCTGGGCCAACGTCCTGACTTTC.

The chain couples TRBV27 to TRBJ1-2; 7 bases match TRBD1. After removal of 0 bases from V and 2 bases from J, the junction contained 3 bases not matched to a gene. Germline V gives CDR1 MNHEY, CDR2 SMNVEV (reference sequence). This CDR3 contains 15 residues. CDR3 bases: TGTGCCAGCAGTTTATCGGAGACAGGGAACTATGGCTACACCTTC. This encodes CASSLSETGNYGYTF.

The V gene is TRBV2, the J gene TRBJ2-1, with TRBD2 identical over 11 bases. The germline gives CDR1 SNHLY, CDR2 FYNNEI. J gave up 5 bases and V 2 bases, and 2 bases lay outside the gene matches. This CDR3 region has 15 residues. The CDR3 region is CASSEKGLADNEQFF. In DNA, the CDR3 is TGTGCCAGCAGTGAAAAGGGACTAGCGGACAATGAGCAGTTCTTC.

CDR3 sequence (DNA): TGCAGTGCCATCAAGTCCCAAGAGACCCAGTACTTC. It yields the protein CSAIKSQETQYF. V usage is TRBV20-1 and J usage is TRBJ2-5, with no clear D. The CDR3 runs to 12 residues. Trimming removed 6 bases at V and 1 base at J, with 9 bases between. Per the germline V gene, CDR1 is DFQATT and CDR2 is SNEGSKA (reference sequence).

The chain has TRBV7-9 and TRBJ2-7; D may be TRBD1 or TRBD2 (6 bases each). Germline V CDR1 and CDR2: SEHNR, FQNEAQ (reference sequence). The CDR3 extends over 15 amino acids. V shed 3 bases and J shed 6 bases, with 18 bases lying between them. In DNA form, the CDR3 reads TGTGCCAGCAGCTTCCGGGGGCGGGGTACGGGCGAGCAGTACTTC. Its translation: CASSFRGRGTGEQYF.